This T cell receptor (beta chain) was documented in a study of T cell responses to AZD1222 COVID-19 vaccine. Germline V gives CDR1 SGHDT, CDR2 YYEEEE. Unmatched junction bases numbered 5, after V lost 4 bases and J lost 4 bases. The CDR3 consists of 15 residues. Profiling relied on immunoSEQ multiplex PCR, and the TCRdb table lists in-frame clones only, not all of them. This sample has 100,000 to 120,000 clones; less than 90% occur once, and the top ten carry 1.6%. The sample was peripheral blood, taken on day 0 of AZD1222 vaccination. The sequence was collected from an adult in good health. The chain carries TRBV5-6 and TRBJ1-4; the match to TRBD1 covers 9 bases. The CDR3: CASSLPTGGNEKLFF. The CDR3 DNA reads as TGTGCCAGCAGCCTGCCGACAGGGGGTAATGAAAAACTGTTTTTT.